Listed here are 7 T cell receptor beta chains from one sample, sequenced in a study of blood T cell repertoires in COVID-19. Some clones are missing from TCRdb's copy, which holds only in-frame ones; the method was immunoSEQ multiplex PCR. This sample has some 190,000 clones, with 75% to 85% found just once. Sample: PBMCs or T cells enriched from blood (not recorded which). Every receptor here comes from a man under 40 with acute COVID-19.

The rearrangement joins TRBV2 to TRBJ1-3; possible D gene TRBD1, 5 bases. Germline CDR1 and CDR2: SNHLY and FYNNEI. Trimming pared 5 bases from V and 1 base from J, leaving 21 bases between. The CDR3 runs 18 residues. DNA for the CDR3: TGTGCCAGCAGTCTCCTTGAGGCAGGGCCCCTTTCTGGAAACACCATATATTTT. Amino acid sequence: CASSLLEAGPLSGNTIYF. Complete variable domain (other parts from reference TRBV2 and TRBJ1-3): EPEVTQTPSHQVTQMGQEVILRCVPISNHLYFYWYRQILGQKVEFLVSFYNNEISEKSEIFDDQFSVERPDGSNFTLKIRSTKLEDSAMYFCASSLLEAGPLSGNTIYFGEGSWLTVV.

This rearrangement joins TRBV18 to TRBJ1-1; D may be TRBD1 (6 bases). From germline, CDR1 is KGHSH and CDR2 LQKENI. The CDR3 consists of 14 residues. Trimming cost V 2 bases and J 2 bases, with 9 bases left between them. The CDR3 nucleotides read TGTGCCAGCTCACCAAAACAGGGAAACACTGAAGCTTTCTTT. Its translation: CASSPKQGNTEAFF. Filled out from reference TRBV18 and TRBJ1-1, the complete variable domain reads NAGVMQNPRHLVRRRGQEARLRCSPMKGHSHVYWYRQLPEEGLKFMVYLQKENIIDESGMPKERFSAEFPKEGPSILRIQQVVRGDSAAYFCASSPKQGNTEAFFGQGTRLTVV.

This clone was observed a few times. This rearrangement joins TRBV5-4 to TRBJ1-3; TRBD1 might be the D (6 bases). Germline loops: CDR1 SGHNT, CDR2 YYREEE (reference sequence). V was clipped by 4 bases and J by 3 bases, with 14 bases between them. The CDR3 consists of 15 residues. CDR3 nucleotide sequence: TGTGCCAGCAGCCCGGGAGGCAGGGGTGGAAACACCATATATTTT. Translation gives CASSPGGRGGNTIYF.

The chain combines TRBV6-5 with TRBJ1-3; D gene ambiguous. V gave up 8 bases and J gave up 0 bases, with 14 bases separating them. This CDR3 has 15 amino acids. Germline CDR1 and CDR2: MNHEY and SVGAGI. The CDR3: CASLRRGASGNTIYF. The CDR3 nucleotides read TGTGCCAGCCTCCGACGGGGAGCCTCTGGAAACACCATATATTTT.

This rearrangement joins TRBV9 to TRBJ2-3; D is perhaps TRBD2 (6 bases). Germline-derived CDR1 and CDR2 are SGDLS and YYNGEE. CDR3 length equals 16 residues. V was clipped by 0 bases and J by 0 bases, with 11 bases between them. CDR3 coding DNA: TGTGCCAGCAGCGTAGCTGCGGGGCTGAGCACAGATACGCAGTATTTT. It encodes CASSVAAGLSTDTQYF. The whole variable domain, remainder taken from reference TRBV9 and TRBJ2-3, is DSGVTQTPKHLITATGQRVTLRCSPRSGDLSVYWYQQSLDQGLQFLIQYYNGEERAKGNILERFSAQQFPDLHSELNLSSLELGDSALYFCASSVAAGLSTDTQYFGPGTRLTVL.

This chain joins TRBV29-1 and TRBJ2-7; D gene unclear. V was pared by 7 bases and J by 3 bases, with 13 bases between. CDR3 length: 12 amino acids. CDR1 and CDR2 from the germline V gene are SQVTM and ANQGSEA. CDR3 bases: TGCAGCGGCCACTACTCAAACTACGAGCAGTACTTC. Its protein is CSGHYSNYEQYF.

The chain couples TRBV6-5 to TRBJ2-3; D is possibly TRBD2 (6 bases). The V gene's germline CDR1 is MNHEY and CDR2 SVGAGI. This CDR3 region has 11 residues. Trimming took off 6 bases at V and 8 bases at J, with 9 bases between the two ends. The CDR3 region is CASSRDSTQYF. DNA for the CDR3: TGTGCCAGCAGCCGGGACTCTACGCAGTATTTT.